This passage covers 17 T cell receptor beta chains from one sample sequenced in a study of blood T cell repertoires in COVID-19. Sequenced by immunoSEQ multiplex PCR; TCRdb stores in-frame clones only, minus some. The sample holds under 300,000 clones, about 81% seen once. The sequencing sample was made of peripheral blood. The receptors shown here come from a human donor with COVID-19, enrolled during active disease. The donor label of this sample is uncertain.

This clone was seen only once. The chain links TRBV3-1 (or the pseudogene TRBV3-2) to TRBJ2-7, with D possibly matching TRBD2 (6 bases). The CDR3 covers 14 residues. The V gene's germline CDR1 is LGHDT and CDR2 YNNKEL (reference sequence). V dropped 1 base and J dropped 6 bases, with 13 bases sitting between them. The CDR3 DNA reads TGTGCCAGCAGCCAAGGGGGGACTGCTCGCGAGCAGTACTTC. This gives the protein CASSQGGTAREQYF.

J is TRBJ1-2 and V is TRBV7-2, with TRBD1 matching 8 bases. With V trimmed by 5 bases and J by 4 bases, 9 bases remained unmatched. The CDR3 totals 15 residues. Germline V gene sequence: CDR1 SGHTA, CDR2 FQGNSA. CDR3 residues: CASSVGIQGVYGYTF. Written as DNA, the CDR3 is TGTGCCAGCAGCGTAGGAATACAGGGGGTCTATGGCTACACCTTC.

CDR3 sequence: CASSPPSAERETQYF. In nucleotides, the CDR3 is TGTGCCAGCTCACCACCGTCAGCGGAGCGAGAGACCCAGTACTTC. The gene calls are TRBV18 and TRBJ2-5; TRBD2 is a possible D gene (5 bases). The CDR3 totals 15 residues. Deletions cut 0 bases from V and 4 bases from J, with 12 bases between. CDR1 and CDR2 (germline): KGHSH, LQKENI.

This clone was detected only a few times. The V call is TRBV5-4, the J call TRBJ1-2; TRBD1 matches 12 bases. V gave up 4 bases and J gave up 8 bases; unmatched junction bases: 6. Per germline, CDR1 SGHNT and CDR2 YYREEE (reference sequence). This CDR3 is built from 14 residues. The CDR3 loop reads CASSGGQGAQGYTF. In DNA, the CDR3 is TGTGCCAGCAGCGGGGGACAGGGGGCGCAAGGCTACACCTTC.

This clone has more than one count but fewer than ten. The chain combines TRBV27 with TRBJ2-7, with 10 nucleotides matching TRBD2. J was trimmed by 7 bases and V by 3 bases; bases with no gene match: 9. Germline V gene data show CDR1 as MNHEY and CDR2 as SMNVEV (reference sequence). The CDR3 has 15 amino acids. The CDR3 loop is CASSLRTSGMGEQYF. CDR3 bases: TGTGCCAGCAGTTTGAGGACTAGCGGAATGGGGGAGCAGTACTTC.

Points on this clone: One end of the junction is discordant with germline, which a read error may explain. The chain joins TRBV7-2 to TRBJ2-3; 12 nucleotides align to TRBD2. The V gene's germline CDR1 is SGHTA and CDR2 FQGNSA. The CDR3 is 15 amino acids. CDR3: CASSLAGGSTDTQYF. The CDR3 coding sequence is TGTGCCAGCAGCCTAGCGGGAGGGAGCACAGATACGCAGTATTTT.

V is TRBV7-9 and J is TRBJ2-7; the D gene is possibly TRBD2 (5 bases). V was cut by 6 bases and J by 6 bases, with 15 bases left in between. CDR3 size: 13 residues. CDR1 and CDR2 (germline): SEHNR, FQNEAQ (reference sequence). The CDR3 reads CASRPNAGVEQYF. DNA of the CDR3: TGTGCCAGCAGACCCAACGCGGGTGTCGAGCAGTACTTC.

This clone was recorded once. The rearrangement links TRBV30 to TRBJ1-1, with a weak D call TRBD1 (5 bases). The CDR3 totals 13 residues. Trimming pared 2 bases from V and 11 bases from J, leaving 18 bases between. Germline V lookup: CDR1 GTSNPN, CDR2 SVGIG (reference sequence). The CDR3 DNA follows: TGTGCCTGGAGTACGAAGGCCCAGGGAGGGGCTTTCTTT. The encoded protein is CAWSTKAQGGAFF.

The table lists this clone with a few counts. V and J are TRBV7-3 and TRBJ2-3; 9 nucleotides match TRBD2. This CDR3 has 15 amino acids. V gave up 5 bases and J gave up 1 base; unmatched junction bases: 4. The germline CDR1 and CDR2 sequences are SGHTA and FQGTGA. CDR3 residues: CASSKAGGGTDTQYF. The CDR3 region has the DNA TGTGCCAGCAGCAAAGCGGGAGGAGGCACAGATACGCAGTATTTT.

The chain carries TRBV13 and TRBJ2-7; D is perhaps TRBD2 (5 bases). Deletions cut 0 bases from V and 2 bases from J, with 11 bases between. The germline V gene encodes CDR1 PRHDT and CDR2 FYEKMQ (reference sequence). The CDR3 contains 15 residues. The CDR3 DNA is TGTGCCAGCAGCTTAGGACTACTAGGCACCTACGAGCAGTACTTC. This encodes CASSLGLLGTYEQYF.

The genes are TRBV3-1 (or the pseudogene TRBV3-2) and TRBJ1-1; weak D call: TRBD1 (6 bases). Trimming removed 0 bases from V and 5 bases from J, with 10 bases in between. The CDR3 extends over 14 amino acids. The germline gives CDR1 LGHDT, CDR2 YNNKEL (reference sequence). CDR3 sequence: CASSQEEGVTEAFF. The CDR3 DNA reads as TGTGCCAGCAGCCAAGAAGAGGGGGTTACTGAAGCTTTCTTT.

This clone has only one observation. The genes are TRBV2 and TRBJ2-1; 7 bases map to TRBD1. The CDR3 is 14 amino acids. The germline CDR1 and CDR2 sequences are SNHLY and FYNNEI. V lost 8 bases and J lost 2; bases outside the gene matches: 6. In DNA, the CDR3 is TGTGCCAGCGGGCCGGGACAGCCCTACAATGAGCAGTTCTTC. This encodes CASGPGQPYNEQFF.

The genes are TRBV29-1 and TRBJ1-2; 10 nucleotides agree with TRBD1. The CDR3 covers 17 residues. J gave up 8 bases and V 1 base, and 16 bases lay outside the gene matches. CDR1 is SQVTM and CDR2 is ANQGSEA in the germline V gene. The CDR3 spells CSVEGGTGEILGRGYTF. The CDR3 DNA reads TGCAGCGTTGAAGGTGGGACAGGGGAGATTTTGGGTCGCGGCTACACCTTC.

This clone turned up a few times. This chain joins TRBV2 and TRBJ2-3, with D possibly being TRBD1 (6 bases). Looked up from germline, CDR1 is SNHLY and CDR2 is FYNNEI. V was clipped by 5 bases and J by 2 bases, with 17 bases between them. This CDR3 has 16 residues. In DNA, the CDR3 is TGTGCCAGCAGTACCGGACAGATAGCCCTCACAGATACGCAGTATTTT. Translating it yields CASSTGQIALTDTQYF.

The gene calls are TRBV5-1 and TRBJ2-1, with D possibly matching TRBD2 (6 bases). The CDR3 loop spans 15 amino acids. CDR1 SGHRS and CDR2 YFSETQ come from the germline V gene. With 0 bases removed from V and 12 bases from J, the gap between germline ends came to 19 bases. DNA of the CDR3: TGCGCCAGCAGCTTGGTCTCGGGAGTAACCCTGGGGCAGTTCTTC. The encoded protein is CASSLVSGVTLGQFF.

This clone was counted once. The same CDR3 can be traced to other DNA sequences in this sample. The CDR3 sequence: CASSFGRDSGNTIYF. CDR3 nucleotide sequence: TGTGCCAGCAGCTTCGGTCGCGACTCTGGAAACACCATATATTTT. The genes are TRBV7-2 and TRBJ1-3; no definite D call. This CDR3 spans 15 amino acids. The germline V and J ends were trimmed by 3 bases and 0 bases, with 9 bases remaining between them. CDR1 and CDR2 (germline): SGHTA, FQGNSA.

The CDR3 nucleotides are TGTGCCAGCAGTCCCCATGGGACGGGAGCTGGGCAGTACTTC. Translation gives CASSPHGTGAGQYF. The chain links TRBV28 to TRBJ2-7; tentative D call: TRBD2 (6 bases). V dropped 5 bases and J dropped 9 bases, with 20 bases sitting between them. The CDR3 covers 14 residues. Germline V gives CDR1 MDHEN, CDR2 SYDVKM.